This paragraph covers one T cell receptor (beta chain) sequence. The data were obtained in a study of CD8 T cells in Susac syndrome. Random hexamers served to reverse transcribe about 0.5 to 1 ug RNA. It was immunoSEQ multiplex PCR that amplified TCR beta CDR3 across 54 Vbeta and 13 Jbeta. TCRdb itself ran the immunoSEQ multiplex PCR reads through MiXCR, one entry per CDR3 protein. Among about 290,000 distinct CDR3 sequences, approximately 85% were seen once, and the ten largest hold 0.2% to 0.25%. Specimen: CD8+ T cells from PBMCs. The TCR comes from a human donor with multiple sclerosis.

CDR3 sequence (DNA): TGTGCCAGCAGCTTACGCCTCGGTAGCGGGAGTACGAATGAGCAGTTCTTC. It is translated as CASSLRLGSGSTNEQFF. The rearrangement uses TRBV11-3 and TRBJ2-1, with 9 bases matching TRBD2. The CDR3 length is 17 residues. Germline V CDR1 and CDR2: SGHNT, YENEEA. Trimming at V came to 2 bases and at J to 7 bases, leaving 12 bases not matched to a gene.